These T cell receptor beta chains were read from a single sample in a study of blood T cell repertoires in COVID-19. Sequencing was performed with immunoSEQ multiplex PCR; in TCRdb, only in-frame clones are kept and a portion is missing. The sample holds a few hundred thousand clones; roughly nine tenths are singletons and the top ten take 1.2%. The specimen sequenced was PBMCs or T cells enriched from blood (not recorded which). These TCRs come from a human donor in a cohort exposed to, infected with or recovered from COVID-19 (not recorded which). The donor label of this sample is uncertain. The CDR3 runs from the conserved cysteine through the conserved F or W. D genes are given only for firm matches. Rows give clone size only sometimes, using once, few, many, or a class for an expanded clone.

CDR3 protein: CASSLTSPTQYF
CDR3 DNA: TGTGCCAGCAGTTTGACTAGTCCGACCCAGTACTTC
clone size: -
J gene: TRBJ2-5
D gene: -
V gene: TRBV6-2/TRBV6-3

CDR3 protein: CASGGGGRWTGELFF
CDR3 DNA: TGTGCCTCCGGGGGCGGGGGGCGTTGGACCGGGGAGCTGTTTTTT
clone size: -
J gene: TRBJ2-2
D gene: TRBD2
V gene: TRBV5-4

CDR3 protein: CASGTGGDQPQHF
CDR3 DNA: TGCGCCAGCGGCACAGGGGGCGATCAGCCCCAGCATTTT
clone size: -
J gene: TRBJ1-5
D gene: TRBD1
V gene: TRBV10-2

CDR3 protein: CASSLAPGRTEAFF
CDR3 DNA: TGCGCCAGCAGCTTGGCCCCCGGGAGGACTGAAGCTTTCTTT
clone size: -
J gene: TRBJ1-1
D gene: -
V gene: TRBV5-1

CDR3 protein: CASNSNPAKNIQYF
CDR3 DNA: TGTGCCAGCAATTCTAACCCAGCCAAAAACATTCAGTACTTC
clone size: -
J gene: TRBJ2-4
D gene: -
V gene: TRBV28

CDR3 protein: CASSHGQGWDTQYF
CDR3 DNA: TGTGCCAGCAGCCACGGACAGGGATGGGATACGCAGTATTTT
clone size: -
J gene: TRBJ2-3
D gene: TRBD1
V gene: TRBV11-1

CDR3 protein: CATSRGRGQGSQETQYF
CDR3 DNA: TGTGCCACCAGCAGGGGTAGGGGACAGGGATCCCAAGAGACCCAGTACTTC
clone size: -
J gene: TRBJ2-5
D gene: TRBD1
V gene: TRBV15

CDR3 protein: CSASTGQGWMDNQPQHF
CDR3 DNA: TGCAGTGCTAGTACGGGACAGGGGTGGATGGACAATCAGCCCCAGCATTTT
clone size: -
J gene: TRBJ1-5
D gene: TRBD1
V gene: TRBV20-1

CDR3 protein: CASSRRVYSVDGNQPQHF
CDR3 DNA: TGCGCCAGCAGCCGGAGGGTTTATAGCGTCGATGGCAATCAGCCCCAGCATTTT
clone size: once
J gene: TRBJ1-5
D gene: -
V gene: TRBV5-1

CDR3 protein: CASSPLKGPRSPAYGYTF
CDR3 DNA: TGTGCCAGCAGCCCGTTGAAGGGGCCCCGCTCCCCAGCCTATGGCTACACCTTC
clone size: -
J gene: TRBJ1-2
D gene: -
V gene: TRBV11-2

CDR3 protein: CASRTQGALGYTF
CDR3 DNA: TGTGCCAGCAGGACCCAGGGGGCGCTTGGCTACACCTTC
clone size: -
J gene: TRBJ1-2
D gene: TRBD1
V gene: TRBV6-5

CDR3 protein: CASSEGGGLVPDTQYF
CDR3 DNA: TGTGCCAGTTCTGAGGGGGGGGGACTAGTTCCAGATACGCAGTATTTT
clone size: -
J gene: TRBJ2-3
D gene: TRBD2
V gene: TRBV19

CDR3 protein: CAWSVGVDNEQFF
CDR3 DNA: TGTGCCTGGAGTGTAGGGGTGGACAATGAGCAGTTCTTC
clone size: -
J gene: TRBJ2-1
D gene: -
V gene: TRBV30

CDR3 protein: CASMKRGGLNEQFF
CDR3 DNA: TGTGCCAGCATGAAGCGGGGGGGCTTGAATGAGCAGTTCTTC
clone size: -
J gene: TRBJ2-1
D gene: TRBD2
V gene: TRBV2

CDR3 protein: CASSVAGLAGLNTGELFF
CDR3 DNA: TGTGCCAGCAGCGTAGCGGGACTAGCGGGGCTGAACACCGGGGAGCTGTTTTTT
clone size: -
J gene: TRBJ2-2
D gene: TRBD2
V gene: TRBV9

CDR3 protein: CASDTIQGGNQPQHF
CDR3 DNA: TGTGCCAGCGATACCATACAGGGGGGTAATCAGCCCCAGCATTTT
clone size: -
J gene: TRBJ1-5
D gene: TRBD1
V gene: TRBV19

CDR3 protein: CASSLGEHRFLHGYTF
CDR3 DNA: TGCGCCAGCAGCTTGGGGGAACACAGGTTTCTCCATGGCTACACCTTC
clone size: -
J gene: TRBJ1-2
D gene: -
V gene: TRBV5-1

CDR3 protein: CASSPYPGGNEQFF
CDR3 DNA: TGTGCCAGCAGCCCATATCCAGGGGGCAATGAGCAGTTCTTC
clone size: -
J gene: TRBJ2-1
D gene: TRBD1
V gene: TRBV7-7

CDR3 protein: CASSQRDRGPWTEAFF
CDR3 DNA: TGCGCCAGCAGCCAAAGGGACAGGGGGCCCTGGACTGAAGCTTTCTTT
clone size: -
J gene: TRBJ1-1
D gene: TRBD1
V gene: TRBV4-1

CDR3 protein: CAWSLTEAFF
CDR3 DNA: TGTGCCTGGTCTTTAACTGAAGCTTTCTTT
clone size: -
J gene: TRBJ1-1
D gene: -
V gene: TRBV30

CDR3 protein: CASSYRQGGMNTEAFF
CDR3 DNA: TGTGCCAGCAGCTACCGACAGGGGGGGATGAACACTGAAGCTTTCTTT
clone size: few
J gene: TRBJ1-1
D gene: TRBD1
V gene: TRBV11-2

CDR3 protein: CSVQTGGNYGYTF
CDR3 DNA: TGCAGCGTTCAAACAGGGGGGAACTATGGCTACACCTTC
clone size: -
J gene: TRBJ1-2
D gene: TRBD1
V gene: TRBV29-1

CDR3 protein: CARSPNPGTYSNQPQHF
CDR3 DNA: TGTGCCAGAAGCCCGAATCCGGGAACTTATAGCAATCAGCCCCAGCATTTT
clone size: -
J gene: TRBJ1-5
D gene: -
V gene: TRBV5-3

CDR3 protein: CATQGGRAGSPLHF
CDR3 DNA: TGTGCCACCCAGGGAGGGAGGGCTGGTTCACCCCTCCACTTT
clone size: -
J gene: TRBJ1-6
D gene: -
V gene: TRBV27

CDR3 protein: CAANPEQFF
CDR3 DNA: TGTGCCGCGAACCCTGAGCAGTTCTTC
clone size: -
J gene: TRBJ2-1
D gene: -
V gene: TRBV24-1

CDR3 protein: CASSLPGTSSGELFF
CDR3 DNA: TGTGCCAGCAGCCTCCCCGGGACTAGTTCCGGGGAGCTGTTTTTT
clone size: -
J gene: TRBJ2-2
D gene: TRBD2
V gene: TRBV4-2

CDR3 protein: CASSPWPDIYNEQFF
CDR3 DNA: TGTGCCAGCAGCCCCTGGCCCGACATATACAATGAGCAGTTCTTC
clone size: -
J gene: TRBJ2-1
D gene: -
V gene: TRBV7-9

CDR3 protein: CASSGTDNEKLFF
CDR3 DNA: TGTGCCAGCTCCGGGACAGATAATGAAAAACTGTTTTTT
clone size: -
J gene: TRBJ1-4
D gene: TRBD1
V gene: TRBV9

CDR3 protein: CASSEFNREAFF
CDR3 DNA: TGTGCCAGCAGTGAATTTAACAGGGAAGCTTTCTTT
clone size: -
J gene: TRBJ1-1
D gene: -
V gene: TRBV25-1

CDR3 protein: CSVGEGGYTF
CDR3 DNA: TGCAGCGTTGGGGAGGGCGGCTACACCTTC
clone size: -
J gene: TRBJ1-2
D gene: -
V gene: TRBV29-1

CDR3 protein: CANPRDRENTEAFF
CDR3 DNA: TGTGCCAATCCGAGGGACAGAGAGAACACTGAAGCTTTCTTT
clone size: -
J gene: TRBJ1-1
D gene: TRBD1
V gene: TRBV19

CDR3 protein: CASSLVGTGGTDTQYF
CDR3 DNA: TGTGCCAGCAGCTTAGTTGGGACAGGAGGCACAGATACGCAGTATTTT
clone size: -
J gene: TRBJ2-3
D gene: TRBD1
V gene: TRBV7-2

CDR3 protein: CASSLGAGILGEKLFF
CDR3 DNA: TGTGCCAGCAGCTTAGGGGCCGGGATACTGGGGGAAAAACTGTTTTTT
clone size: -
J gene: TRBJ1-4
D gene: -
V gene: TRBV7-6

CDR3 protein: CASSLIGRYSNQPQHF
CDR3 DNA: TGTGCCAGCAGCTTGATCGGGAGATATAGCAATCAGCCCCAGCATTTT
clone size: -
J gene: TRBJ1-5
D gene: -
V gene: TRBV7-2

CDR3 protein: CASSLRSVKGDQPQHF
CDR3 DNA: TGTGCCAGCAGTCTTAGGTCAGTGAAGGGGGATCAGCCCCAGCATTTT
clone size: -
J gene: TRBJ1-5
D gene: -
V gene: TRBV27

CDR3 protein: CASSTTGIRVYEQYF
CDR3 DNA: TGTGCCAGCAGTACGACAGGGATTAGGGTCTACGAGCAGTACTTC
clone size: -
J gene: TRBJ2-7
D gene: TRBD1
V gene: TRBV6-2/TRBV6-3

CDR3 protein: CASSGGAPLRDTQYF
CDR3 DNA: TGTGCCAGCAGTGGGGGCGCTCCTCTAAGAGATACGCAGTATTTT
clone size: -
J gene: TRBJ2-3
D gene: -
V gene: TRBV2

CDR3 protein: CASTSGLETNEKLFF
CDR3 DNA: TGCGCCAGCACCTCGGGACTTGAAACTAATGAAAAACTGTTTTTT
clone size: -
J gene: TRBJ1-4
D gene: -
V gene: TRBV5-1

CDR3 protein: CASSLPYSRDTGELFF
CDR3 DNA: TGTGCCAGCAGCTTGCCCTACTCGAGGGACACCGGGGAGCTGTTTTTT
clone size: -
J gene: TRBJ2-2
D gene: -
V gene: TRBV5-8

CDR3 protein: CASSLERTGSSGANVLTF
CDR3 DNA: TGCGCCAGCAGCTTGGAGAGGACAGGGTCCTCTGGGGCCAACGTCCTGACTTTC
clone size: -
J gene: TRBJ2-6
D gene: TRBD1
V gene: TRBV5-1

CDR3 protein: CASSEWARQGRRNSPLHF
CDR3 DNA: TGTGCCAGCAGTGAATGGGCCCGACAGGGGAGGCGTAATTCACCCCTCCACTTT
clone size: -
J gene: TRBJ1-6
D gene: TRBD1
V gene: TRBV25-1

CDR3 protein: CASSPGGYEQYF
CDR3 DNA: TGTGCCAGTAGTCCGGGAGGGTACGAGCAGTACTTC
clone size: -
J gene: TRBJ2-7
D gene: TRBD2
V gene: TRBV19

CDR3 protein: CARTGGAYNEQFF
CDR3 DNA: TGTGCCAGAACCGGTGGGGCATACAATGAGCAGTTCTTC
clone size: -
J gene: TRBJ2-1
D gene: -
V gene: TRBV5-3

CDR3 protein: CASSQGLVLPDTQYF
CDR3 DNA: TGTGCCAGCAGTCAGGGACTAGTCCTCCCAGATACGCAGTATTTT
clone size: once
J gene: TRBJ2-3
D gene: TRBD2
V gene: TRBV7-9

CDR3 protein: CASSQGQGNTIYF
CDR3 DNA: TGTGCCAGCAGCCAGGGACAGGGAAACACCATATATTTT
clone size: -
J gene: TRBJ1-3
D gene: TRBD1
V gene: TRBV3-1/TRBV3-2

CDR3 protein: CASSQEGSPYF
CDR3 DNA: TGTGCCAGCAGCCAAGAGGGGAGCCCGTACTTC
clone size: -
J gene: TRBJ2-7
D gene: -
V gene: TRBV3-1/TRBV3-2

CDR3 protein: CSASIEGLADTQYF
CDR3 DNA: TGCAGTGCTAGTATTGAGGGTCTGGCAGATACGCAGTATTTT
clone size: once
J gene: TRBJ2-3
D gene: -
V gene: TRBV20-1

CDR3 protein: CASSQRWDRASSYEQYF
CDR3 DNA: TGTGCCAGCAGCCAACGATGGGACAGGGCTAGCTCCTACGAGCAGTACTTC
clone size: -
J gene: TRBJ2-7
D gene: TRBD1
V gene: TRBV5-4

CDR3 protein: CASRIAGGATDTQYF
CDR3 DNA: TGCGCCAGTCGTATAGCGGGGGGGGCCACAGATACGCAGTATTTT
clone size: -
J gene: TRBJ2-3
D gene: TRBD2
V gene: TRBV5-1

CDR3 protein: CASSQPLSTIYF
CDR3 DNA: TGCGCCAGCAGTCAACCCCTCAGCACCATATATTTT
clone size: -
J gene: TRBJ1-3
D gene: -
V gene: TRBV4-1

CDR3 protein: CASSETGLSNQPQHF
CDR3 DNA: TGTGCCAGCAGTGAGACAGGGCTGAGCAATCAGCCCCAGCATTTT
clone size: -
J gene: TRBJ1-5
D gene: TRBD1
V gene: TRBV2

CDR3 protein: CASSETGMWNQPQHF
CDR3 DNA: TGTGCCAGCAGCGAGACAGGGATGTGGAATCAGCCCCAGCATTTT
clone size: -
J gene: TRBJ1-5
D gene: TRBD1
V gene: TRBV2

CDR3 protein: CATSDPTTPKGETQYF
CDR3 DNA: TGTGCCACCAGTGATCCGACGACACCCAAGGGGGAGACCCAGTACTTC
clone size: -
J gene: TRBJ2-5
D gene: -
V gene: TRBV24-1

CDR3 protein: CSAVDRATEAFF
CDR3 DNA: TGCAGCGCTGTAGACAGGGCCACTGAAGCTTTCTTT
clone size: -
J gene: TRBJ1-1
D gene: TRBD1
V gene: TRBV29-1

CDR3 protein: CASSHWTESYGYTF
CDR3 DNA: TGTGCCAGCAGCCATTGGACAGAATCCTATGGCTACACCTTC
clone size: -
J gene: TRBJ1-2
D gene: -
V gene: TRBV5-4

CDR3 protein: CASSQGTTNYGYTF
CDR3 DNA: TGCGCCAGCAGCCAAGGTACAACTAACTATGGCTACACCTTC
clone size: -
J gene: TRBJ1-2
D gene: -
V gene: TRBV4-1